This T cell receptor (beta chain) was recorded in a study of T-cell memory formation after mild COVID-19. This CDR3 region has 15 residues. V lost 1 base to trimming and J lost 0 bases, with 6 bases between them. Germline CDR1 MNHEY, CDR2 SVGAGI. TCRdb used MiXCR to reprocess the 5' RACE reads, holding one entry per CDR3 protein. This sample yields over 40,000 distinct CDR3 sequences, of which 12% are seen a single time; approximately 24% belongs to the top ten. Only a few counts were recorded for this clonotype. This sequence joins TRBV6-5 and TRBJ1-4, with D unclear. This TCR was recovered from a man aged 18 to 29 who had mild COVID-19 (a few samples of this study predate the infection). Cell type and time point are not known. The sample comprised PBMCs or a T cell subset sorted from them (not recorded which). This CDR3 reads CASSYWGTTNEKLFF. The CDR3 nucleotides read TGTGCCAGCAGTTACTGGGGAACAACTAATGAAAAACTGTTTTTT.